This TCR beta chain was found in a study of cytomegalovirus exposure and HLA in healthy donors. Findings and caveats of the study: Rarity marked most TCR sequences, yet some public TCRs occurred in many donors.

The validation cohort, a group of over a hundred subjects, included the donors and was separate from the approximately 670-subject first cohort. Worth noting for this clone: Its antigen is not known.

This CDR3 has 12 residues. Germline V gene sequence: CDR1 SNHLY, CDR2 FYNNEI. Between the trimmed V and J ends, which lost 6 bases and 3 bases, there was a span of 8 bases. Profiled with immunoSEQ multiplex PCR; TCRdb holds only in-frame clones, not every one. The sample shows 110,000 to 150,000 clones, about 95% of them seen only once. The genes are TRBV2 and TRBJ2-5; possibly TRBD1 for D (6 bases). Sequenced: PBMCs. This clonotype was obtained from a young man in good health and CMV-seropositive. The CDR3 protein is CASSRGEETQYF. The CDR3 DNA reads TGTGCCAGCAGCAGGGGCGAAGAGACCCAGTACTTC.